Sequencing of this T cell receptor (beta chain) was carried out in a study of spatial heterogeneity in lung cancer. Study-level results: One measure, the expanded intratumoral alpha and beta TCR count, tracked tumor mutation counts. Expanded TCRs that were ubiquitous or regional had counts tracking ubiquitous and regional nonsynonymous mutations, respectively.

Concerning this clonotype itself: Its specificity is unknown.

One entry per CDR3 protein, called by TCRdb with MiXCR from the 5' RACE reads. Among roughly 4,700 distinct CDR3 sequences listed, roughly 31% were seen once. As to time point: sample taken at primary tumor resection. Whole RNA came from tumor, nontumor lung or frozen PBMC and was sequenced without being sorted. Germline CDR1 MNHEY, CDR2 SVGEGT. V shed 10 bases, J shed 5 bases, and the junction held 12 bases outside the gene matches. The CDR3 runs to 14 residues. Sequencing used lung tumor tissue, obtained at surgery. The chain couples TRBV6-2 or TRBV6-3 to TRBJ2-5; 8 bases line up with TRBD1. This clonotype originated in a male donor with early-stage non-small cell lung cancer. The DNA for the CDR3 is TGTGCCACCGCAAGACAGGGGTTAAAGGAGACCCAGTACTTC. Protein: CATARQGLKETQYF.